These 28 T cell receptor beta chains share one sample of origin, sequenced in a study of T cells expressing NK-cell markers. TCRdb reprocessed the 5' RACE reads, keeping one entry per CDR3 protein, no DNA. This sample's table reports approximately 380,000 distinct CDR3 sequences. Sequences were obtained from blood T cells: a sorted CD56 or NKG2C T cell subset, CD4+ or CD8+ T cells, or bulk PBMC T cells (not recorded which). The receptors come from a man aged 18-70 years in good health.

CDR3 residues: CAWSPMAGVETQYF. This sequence joins TRBV30 and TRBJ2-5; TCRdb designates TRBD1, a call that cannot be tested without DNA. From germline, CDR1 is GTSNPN and CDR2 SVGIG (reference sequence). This CDR3 region has 14 residues.

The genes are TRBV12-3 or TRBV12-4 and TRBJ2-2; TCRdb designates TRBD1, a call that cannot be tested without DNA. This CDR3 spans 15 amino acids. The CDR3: CASRSQGVGTGELFF.

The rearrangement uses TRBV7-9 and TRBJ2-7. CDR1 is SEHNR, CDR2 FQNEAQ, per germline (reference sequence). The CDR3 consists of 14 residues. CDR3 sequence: CASSLRIGMGEQYF.

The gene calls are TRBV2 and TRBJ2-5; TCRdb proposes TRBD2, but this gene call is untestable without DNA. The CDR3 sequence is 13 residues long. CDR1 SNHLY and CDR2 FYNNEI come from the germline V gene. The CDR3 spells CASYRVFWETQYF.

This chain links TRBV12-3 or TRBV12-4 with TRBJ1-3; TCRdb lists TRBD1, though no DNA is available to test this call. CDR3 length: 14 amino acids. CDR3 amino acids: CASSRGLSGNTIYF.

The CDR3 spells CASRPGTQETQYF. The chain links TRBV6-2 or TRBV6-3 to TRBJ2-5; the D gene TCRdb calls, TRBD1, cannot be checked with no DNA. Germline V gene data show CDR1 as MNHEY and CDR2 as SVGEGT. The CDR3 contains 13 residues.

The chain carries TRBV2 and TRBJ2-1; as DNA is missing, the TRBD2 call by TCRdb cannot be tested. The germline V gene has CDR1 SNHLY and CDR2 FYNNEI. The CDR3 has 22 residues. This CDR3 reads CASSETWTSGGQSFKSYNEQFF. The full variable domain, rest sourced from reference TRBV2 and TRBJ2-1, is EPEVTQTPSHQVTQMGQEVILRCVPISNHLYFYWYRQILGQKVEFLVSFYNNEISEKSEIFDDQFSVERPDGSNFTLKIRSTKLEDSAMYFCASSETWTSGGQSFKSYNEQFFGPGTRLTVL.

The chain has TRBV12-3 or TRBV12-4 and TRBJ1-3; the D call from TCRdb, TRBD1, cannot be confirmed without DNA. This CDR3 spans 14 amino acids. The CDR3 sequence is CASSRTGRRNTIYF.

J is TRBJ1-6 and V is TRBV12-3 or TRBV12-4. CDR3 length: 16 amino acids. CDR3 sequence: CASSLRYKEGNSPLHF.

The CDR3 is CASSYGGAALSSYEQYF. V is TRBV6-5 and J is TRBJ2-7; lacking DNA, the TRBD2 call made by TCRdb goes unchecked. The V gene's germline CDR1 is MNHEY and CDR2 SVGAGI. The CDR3 totals 17 residues.

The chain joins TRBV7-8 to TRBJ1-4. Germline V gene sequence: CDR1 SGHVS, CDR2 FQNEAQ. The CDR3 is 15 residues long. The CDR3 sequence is CASSLIQSTNEKLFF.

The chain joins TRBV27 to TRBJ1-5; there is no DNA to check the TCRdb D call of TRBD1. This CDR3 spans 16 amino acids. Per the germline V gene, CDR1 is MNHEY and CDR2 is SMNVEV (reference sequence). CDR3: CASSRNSGGGNQPQHF.

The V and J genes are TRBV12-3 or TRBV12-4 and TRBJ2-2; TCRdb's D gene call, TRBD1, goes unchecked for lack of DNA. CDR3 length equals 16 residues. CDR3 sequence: CASSPRGDINTGELFF.

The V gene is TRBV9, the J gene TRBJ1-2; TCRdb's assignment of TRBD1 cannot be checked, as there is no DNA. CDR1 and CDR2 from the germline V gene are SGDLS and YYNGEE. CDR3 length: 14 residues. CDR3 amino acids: CASRRPGVDYGYTF.

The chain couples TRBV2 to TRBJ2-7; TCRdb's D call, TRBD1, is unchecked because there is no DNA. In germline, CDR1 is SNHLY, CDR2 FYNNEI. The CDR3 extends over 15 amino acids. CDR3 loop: CASTTWGAQAYEQYF.

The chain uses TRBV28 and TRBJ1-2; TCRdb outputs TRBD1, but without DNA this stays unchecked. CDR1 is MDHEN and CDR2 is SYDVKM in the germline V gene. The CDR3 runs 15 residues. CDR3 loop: CASSLTGSKRYGYTF.

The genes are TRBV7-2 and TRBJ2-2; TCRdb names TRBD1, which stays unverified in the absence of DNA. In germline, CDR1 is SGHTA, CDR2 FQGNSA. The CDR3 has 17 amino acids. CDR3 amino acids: CASSPPAGGVKTGELFF. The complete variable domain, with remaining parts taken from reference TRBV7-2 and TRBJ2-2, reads GAGVSQSPSNKVTEKGKDVELRCDPISGHTALYWYRQSLGQGLEFLIYFQGNSAPDKSGLPSDRFSAERTGGSVSTLTIQRTQQEDSAVYLCASSPPAGGVKTGELFFGEGSRLTVL.

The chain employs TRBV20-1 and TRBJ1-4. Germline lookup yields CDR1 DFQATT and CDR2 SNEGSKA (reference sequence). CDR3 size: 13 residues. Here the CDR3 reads CSARVPLGEKLFF.

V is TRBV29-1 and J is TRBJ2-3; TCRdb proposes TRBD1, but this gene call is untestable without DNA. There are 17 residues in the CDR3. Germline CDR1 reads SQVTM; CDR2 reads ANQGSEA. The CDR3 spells CSIPVYQTGGGPDTQYF.

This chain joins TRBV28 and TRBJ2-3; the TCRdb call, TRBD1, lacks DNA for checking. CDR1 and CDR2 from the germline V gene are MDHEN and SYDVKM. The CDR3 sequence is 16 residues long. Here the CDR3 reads CASSPARGGGTDTQYF.

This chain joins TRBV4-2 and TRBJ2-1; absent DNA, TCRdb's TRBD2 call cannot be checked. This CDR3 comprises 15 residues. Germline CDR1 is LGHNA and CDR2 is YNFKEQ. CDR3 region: CASSQEGTSENEQFF.

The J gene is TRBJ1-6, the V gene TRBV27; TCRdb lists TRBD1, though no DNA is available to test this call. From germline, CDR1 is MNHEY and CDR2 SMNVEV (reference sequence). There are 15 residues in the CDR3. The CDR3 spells CASRGQGAINSPLHF.

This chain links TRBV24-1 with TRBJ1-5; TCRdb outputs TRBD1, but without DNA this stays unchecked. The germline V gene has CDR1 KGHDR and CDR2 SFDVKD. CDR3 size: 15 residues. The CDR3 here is CATSRGTGINQPQHF.

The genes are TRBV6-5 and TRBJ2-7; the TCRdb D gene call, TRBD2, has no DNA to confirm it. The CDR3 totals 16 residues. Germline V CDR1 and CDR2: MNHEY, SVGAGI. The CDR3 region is CASSFWTSGGRYEQYF.

This CDR3 reads CASSPGHEASTDTQYF. The chain carries TRBV5-1 and TRBJ2-3; the D gene TCRdb calls, TRBD1, cannot be checked with no DNA. The germline gives CDR1 SGHRS, CDR2 YFSETQ. The CDR3 runs 16 residues.

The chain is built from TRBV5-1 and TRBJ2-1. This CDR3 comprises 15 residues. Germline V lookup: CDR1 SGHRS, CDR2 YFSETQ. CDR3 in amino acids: CASSPTSRSYNEQFF.

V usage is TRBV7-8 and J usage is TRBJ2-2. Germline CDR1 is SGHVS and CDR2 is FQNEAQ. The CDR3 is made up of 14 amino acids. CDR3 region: CASSLRVATGELFF. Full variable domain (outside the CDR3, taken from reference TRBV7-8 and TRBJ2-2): GAGVSQSPRYKVAKRGQDVALRCDPISGHVSLFWYQQALGQGPEFLTYFQNEAQLDKSGLPSDRFFAERPEGSVSTLKIQRTQQEDSAVYLCASSLRVATGELFFGEGSRLTVL.

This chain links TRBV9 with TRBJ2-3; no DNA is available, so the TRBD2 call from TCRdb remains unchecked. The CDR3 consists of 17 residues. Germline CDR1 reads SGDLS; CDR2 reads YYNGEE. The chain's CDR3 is CASSAIPSGGATDTQYF.